This T cell receptor (beta chain) was recovered during a study of CD8 T cells in ankylosing spondylitis. From the 5' RACE reads, TCRdb called clonotypes with MiXCR, one entry per CDR3 protein. The sample includes a few hundred thousand distinct CDR3 sequences, approximately 20% of them seen just once. General observations from the study: Before this, some motif variants had been reported in reactive arthritis synovial fluid and blood. Several highly homologous variants made up a TCR beta motif, and this motif appeared characteristic of ankylosing spondylitis blood.

This clonotype has a handful of counts. Its target is not known. Germline V lookup: CDR1 SGHRS, CDR2 YFSETQ. V lost 5 bases to trimming and J lost 2 bases, with 14 bases between them. The CDR3 spans 14 residues. This rearrangement joins TRBV5-1 to TRBJ2-7, with D possibly being TRBD2 (6 bases). The sequenced sample consisted of blood, either unsorted or a sorted T cell fraction (not recorded which). This receptor was identified in a male donor with ankylosing spondylitis. CDR3 loop: CASRPGESTYEQYF. CDR3 nucleotide sequence: TGCGCCAGCAGGCCGGGGGAATCAACCTACGAGCAGTACTTC. Supplemented by reference TRBV5-1 and TRBJ2-7, the full variable domain reads KAGVTQTPRYLIKTRGQQVTLSCSPISGHRSVSWYQQTPGQGLQFLFEYFSETQRNKGNFPGRFSGRQFSNSRSEMNVSTLELGDSALYLCASRPGESTYEQYFGPGTRLTVT.